This T cell receptor (beta chain) was found in a study of beta chain features in type 1 diabetes. A remark on this clone: As yet, its antigen is unknown.

Every isolated RNA sample was fully reverse transcribed, so sequencing captured expressed TCRB transcripts. The method was immunoSEQ multiplex PCR; TCRdb's version includes in-frame clones alone and lacks a portion of them. The table records around 140,000 clones, 8.5% to 12% of them present only once. The junction had 7 bases not matched to a gene; V was cut back by 2 bases and J by 4 bases. Looked up from germline, CDR1 is SGHAT and CDR2 is FQNNGV. The CDR3 has 16 amino acids. Notes on the study in general: A cDNA-based sequencing approach could over-represent cells with high TCR expression. Insertion counts at VDJ junctions were lower in type 1 diabetes patients, who also showed more deletions there.

Sequencing was performed on naive CD4+ T cells from blood. The chain uses TRBV11-2 and TRBJ2-5, with 10 bases aligning to TRBD2. The clonotype was recovered from a man aged 18 to 29 in good health. CDR3 DNA: TGTGCCAGCAGCTTATGGAGCGGGGGGGCTGGAGAGACCCAGTACTTC. The encoded protein is CASSLWSGGAGETQYF.